One TCR beta chain is described in this entry. This record belongs to a study of shared clonotypes between healthy human individuals. The repertoire was sequenced with immunoSEQ multiplex PCR; TCRdb's copy has only in-frame clones and lacks some. Found here are about 600,000 clones, around 97% of them singletons; the top ten hold roughly 0.055%. From germline, CDR1 is SGHRS and CDR2 YFSETQ. The CDR3 has 15 amino acids. With V trimmed by 2 bases and J by 4 bases, 2 bases remained unmatched. The gene calls are TRBV5-1 and TRBJ2-1; 11 nucleotides agree with TRBD2. This clonotype originated in a woman aged 25 to 39 in good health. The sequencing input was naive CD4+ T cells sorted from blood. As for subset: CD45RA+ positively selected. The CDR3 DNA reads TGCGCCAGCAGCTTACTAGCGGGAGCTTACAATGAGCAGTTCTTC. The encoded protein is CASSLLAGAYNEQFF.